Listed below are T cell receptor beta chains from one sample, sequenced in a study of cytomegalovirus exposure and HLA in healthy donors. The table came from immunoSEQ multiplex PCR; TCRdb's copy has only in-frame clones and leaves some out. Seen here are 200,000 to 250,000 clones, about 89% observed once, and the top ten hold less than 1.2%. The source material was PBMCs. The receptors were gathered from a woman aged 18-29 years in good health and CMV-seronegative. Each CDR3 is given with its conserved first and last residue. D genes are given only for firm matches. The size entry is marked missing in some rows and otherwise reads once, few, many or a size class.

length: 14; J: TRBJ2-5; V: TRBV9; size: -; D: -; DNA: TGTGCCAGCAGCGTAGGGCAACGGGGAGAGACCCAGTACTTC; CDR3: CASSVGQRGETQYF
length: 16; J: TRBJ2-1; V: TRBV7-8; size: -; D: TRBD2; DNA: TGTGCCAGCAGCTACAACGGGAGGAGCTCCTACAATGAGCAGTTCTTC; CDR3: CASSYNGRSSYNEQFF
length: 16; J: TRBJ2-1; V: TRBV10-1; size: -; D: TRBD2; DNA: TGCGCCAGCAGTGACCCAATAGCGGGGGTCTACAATGAGCAGTTCTTC; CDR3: CASSDPIAGVYNEQFF
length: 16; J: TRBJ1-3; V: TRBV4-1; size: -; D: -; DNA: TGCGCCAGCAGCCTTAGAGATCCCTCGGCTGGAAACACCATATATTTT; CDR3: CASSLRDPSAGNTIYF
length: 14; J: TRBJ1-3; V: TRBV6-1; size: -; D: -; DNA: TGTGCCAGCAGTGTACAGGGCTCTGGAAACACCATATATTTT; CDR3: CASSVQGSGNTIYF
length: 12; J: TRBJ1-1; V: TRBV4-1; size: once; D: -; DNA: TGCGCCAGCAGCCAAGAAGGGAGCGAAGCTTTCTTT; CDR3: CASSQEGSEAFF
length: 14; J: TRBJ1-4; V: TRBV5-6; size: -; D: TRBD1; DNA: TGTGCCAGCAGCTTGAAGGACAGGGCAGAAAAACTGTTTTTT; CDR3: CASSLKDRAEKLFF
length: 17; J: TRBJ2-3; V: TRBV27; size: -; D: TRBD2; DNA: TGTGCCAGCAGTCCCCTAGCGGTCGAAGGTGGCACAGATACGCAGTATTTT; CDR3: CASSPLAVEGGTDTQYF
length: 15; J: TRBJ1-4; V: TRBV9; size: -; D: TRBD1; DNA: TGTGCCAGCAGCGAGGGGGCAGGGGGCTATGAAAAACTGTTTTTT; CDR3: CASSEGAGGYEKLFF
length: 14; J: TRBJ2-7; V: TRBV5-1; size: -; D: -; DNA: TGCGCCAGCAGCTCCGGAGAAGGTGCCTACGAGCAGTACTTC; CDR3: CASSSGEGAYEQYF
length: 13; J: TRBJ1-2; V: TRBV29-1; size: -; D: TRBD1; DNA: TGCAGCGTGGGACAGCCCTCTGGCTATGGCTACACCTTC; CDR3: CSVGQPSGYGYTF
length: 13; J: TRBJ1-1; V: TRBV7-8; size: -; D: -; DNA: TGTGCCAGCACGTATTTGGGCCCTCGGGAAGCTTTCTTT; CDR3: CASTYLGPREAFF
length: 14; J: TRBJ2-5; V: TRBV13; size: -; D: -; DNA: TGTGCCAGCAGCAATACAGGGAGCCGAGAGACCCAGTACTTC; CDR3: CASSNTGSRETQYF
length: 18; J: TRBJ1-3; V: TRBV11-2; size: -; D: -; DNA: TGTGCCAGCAGCCGTGGGAACGGAGGGAGTCGGTCTGGAAACACCATATATTTT; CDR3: CASSRGNGGSRSGNTIYF
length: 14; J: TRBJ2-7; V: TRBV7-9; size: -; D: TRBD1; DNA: TGTGCCAGCAGCTTAGCGACAGGGCCCTACGAGCAGTACTTC; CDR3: CASSLATGPYEQYF
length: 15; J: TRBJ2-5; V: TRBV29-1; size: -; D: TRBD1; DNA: TGCAGCGTGGTAGGGGGACAGACGTTACAAGAGACCCAGTACTTC; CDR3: CSVVGGQTLQETQYF
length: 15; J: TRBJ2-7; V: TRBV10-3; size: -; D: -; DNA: TGTGCCATCAGCCGCGCCGAGCACCTAAACTACGAGCAGTACTTC; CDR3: CAISRAEHLNYEQYF
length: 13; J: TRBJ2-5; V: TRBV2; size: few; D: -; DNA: TGTGCCAGCAGTGAAGGGGGCCCGGGGACCCAGTACTTC; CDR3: CASSEGGPGTQYF
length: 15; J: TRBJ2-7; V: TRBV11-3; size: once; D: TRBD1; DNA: TGTGCCAGCAGCATACCGGGACAGGGTCCCTACGAGCAGTACTTC; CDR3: CASSIPGQGPYEQYF
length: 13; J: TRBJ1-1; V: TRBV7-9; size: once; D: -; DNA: TGTTCCAGCAGCCCGAATTCAGGGGCCGAAGCTTTCTTT; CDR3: CSSSPNSGAEAFF
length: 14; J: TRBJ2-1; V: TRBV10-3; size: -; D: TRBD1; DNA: TGTGCCATCAGTGGGGACAGGGAGACAAATGAGCAGTTCTTC; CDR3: CAISGDRETNEQFF
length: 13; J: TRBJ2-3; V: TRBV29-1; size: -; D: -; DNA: TGCAGCGTCAAACAGGTATTGACAGATACGCAGTATTTT; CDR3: CSVKQVLTDTQYF
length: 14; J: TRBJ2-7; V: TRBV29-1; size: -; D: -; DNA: TGCAGCGTTGAAGACCCTAGGGGGACCTACGAGCAGTACTTC; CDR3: CSVEDPRGTYEQYF
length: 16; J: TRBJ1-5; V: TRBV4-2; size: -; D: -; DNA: TGTGCCAGCAGCCAAGAAGGGCCTGCGGGGGATCAGCCCCAGCATTTT; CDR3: CASSQEGPAGDQPQHF
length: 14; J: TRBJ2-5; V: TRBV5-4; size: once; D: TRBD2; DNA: TGTGCCAGCAGCTCTGGGACTAGCCAAGAGACCCAGTACTTC; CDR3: CASSSGTSQETQYF